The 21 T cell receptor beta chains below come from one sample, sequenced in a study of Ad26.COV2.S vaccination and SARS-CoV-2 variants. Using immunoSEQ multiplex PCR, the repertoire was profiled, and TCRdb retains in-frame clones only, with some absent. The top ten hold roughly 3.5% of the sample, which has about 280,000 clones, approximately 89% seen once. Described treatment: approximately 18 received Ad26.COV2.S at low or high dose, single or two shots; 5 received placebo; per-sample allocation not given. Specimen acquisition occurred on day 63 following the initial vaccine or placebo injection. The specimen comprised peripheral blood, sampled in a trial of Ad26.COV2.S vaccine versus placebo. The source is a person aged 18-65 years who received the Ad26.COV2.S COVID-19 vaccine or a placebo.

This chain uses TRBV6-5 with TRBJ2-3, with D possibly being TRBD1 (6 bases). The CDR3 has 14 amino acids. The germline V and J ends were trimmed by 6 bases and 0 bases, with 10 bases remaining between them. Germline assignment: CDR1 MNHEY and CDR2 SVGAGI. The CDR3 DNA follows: TGTGCCAGCAGGGGGACACTTAGCACAGATACGCAGTATTTT. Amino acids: CASRGTLSTDTQYF.

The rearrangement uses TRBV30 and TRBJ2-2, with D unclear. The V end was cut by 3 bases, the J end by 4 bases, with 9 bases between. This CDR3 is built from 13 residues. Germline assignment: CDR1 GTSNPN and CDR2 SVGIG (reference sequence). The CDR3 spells CAWRQSGTGELFF. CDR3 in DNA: TGTGCCTGGAGGCAAAGTGGCACCGGGGAGCTGTTTTTT.

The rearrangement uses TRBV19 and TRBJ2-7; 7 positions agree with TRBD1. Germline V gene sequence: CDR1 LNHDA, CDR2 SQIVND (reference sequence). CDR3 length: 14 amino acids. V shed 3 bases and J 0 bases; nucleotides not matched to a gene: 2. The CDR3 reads CASSMGQFSYEQYF. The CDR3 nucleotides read TGTGCCAGTAGTATGGGACAGTTCTCCTACGAGCAGTACTTC.

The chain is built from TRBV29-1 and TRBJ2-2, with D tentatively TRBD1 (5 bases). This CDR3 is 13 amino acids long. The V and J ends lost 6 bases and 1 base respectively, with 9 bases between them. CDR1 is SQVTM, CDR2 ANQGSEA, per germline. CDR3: CSVLQGNTGELFF. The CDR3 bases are TGCAGCGTGCTCCAGGGGAACACCGGGGAGCTGTTTTTT.

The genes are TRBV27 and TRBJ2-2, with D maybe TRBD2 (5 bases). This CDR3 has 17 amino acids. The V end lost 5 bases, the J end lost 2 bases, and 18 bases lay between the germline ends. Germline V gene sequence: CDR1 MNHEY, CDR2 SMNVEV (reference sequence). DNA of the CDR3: TGTGCCAGCAGTCGACCCACCGCCGGGATTAACACCGGGGAGCTGTTTTTT. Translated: CASSRPTAGINTGELFF.

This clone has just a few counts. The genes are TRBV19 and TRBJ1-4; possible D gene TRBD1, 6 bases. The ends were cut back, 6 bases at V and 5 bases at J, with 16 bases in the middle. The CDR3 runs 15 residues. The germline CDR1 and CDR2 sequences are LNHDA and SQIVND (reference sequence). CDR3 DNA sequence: TGTGCCAGTAGCCTGTATGGGGGCTGGAATGAAAAACTGTTTTTT. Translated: CASSLYGGWNEKLFF.

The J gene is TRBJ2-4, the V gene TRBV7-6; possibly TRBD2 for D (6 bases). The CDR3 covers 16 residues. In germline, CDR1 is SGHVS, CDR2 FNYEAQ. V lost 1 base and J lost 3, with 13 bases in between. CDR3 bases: TGTGCCAGCAGCTTAGAGGCGGGGTCGGTCAAAAACATTCAGTACTTC. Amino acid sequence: CASSLEAGSVKNIQYF. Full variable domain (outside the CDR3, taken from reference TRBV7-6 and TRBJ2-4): GAGVSQSPRYKVTKRGQDVALRCDPISGHVSLYWYRQALGQGPEFLTYFNYEAQQDKSGLPNDRFSAERPEGSISTLTIQRTEQRDSAMYRCASSLEAGSVKNIQYFGAGTRLSVL.

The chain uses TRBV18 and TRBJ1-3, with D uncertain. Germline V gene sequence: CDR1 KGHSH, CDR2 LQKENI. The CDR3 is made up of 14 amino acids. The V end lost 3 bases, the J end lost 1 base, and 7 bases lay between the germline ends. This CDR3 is CASSPVQSGNTIYF. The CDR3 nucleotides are TGTGCCAGCTCACCGGTACAGTCTGGAAACACCATATATTTT.

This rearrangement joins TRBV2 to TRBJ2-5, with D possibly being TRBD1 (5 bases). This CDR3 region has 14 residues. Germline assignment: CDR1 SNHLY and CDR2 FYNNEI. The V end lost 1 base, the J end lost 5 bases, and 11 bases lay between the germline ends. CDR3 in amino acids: CASSEGAGFETQYF. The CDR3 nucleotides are TGTGCCAGCAGTGAAGGGGCAGGGTTTGAGACCCAGTACTTC. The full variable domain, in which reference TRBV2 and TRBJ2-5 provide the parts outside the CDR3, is EPEVTQTPSHQVTQMGQEVILRCVPISNHLYFYWYRQILGQKVEFLVSFYNNEISEKSEIFDDQFSVERPDGSNFTLKIRSTKLEDSAMYFCASSEGAGFETQYFGPGTRLLVL.

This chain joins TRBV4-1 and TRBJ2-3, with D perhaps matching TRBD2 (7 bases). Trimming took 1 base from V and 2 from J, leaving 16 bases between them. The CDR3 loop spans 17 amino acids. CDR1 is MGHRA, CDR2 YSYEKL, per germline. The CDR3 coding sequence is TGCGCCAGCAGCCAAGGGTCGGGGGGCCAACTCACAGATACGCAGTATTTT. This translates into CASSQGSGGQLTDTQYF.

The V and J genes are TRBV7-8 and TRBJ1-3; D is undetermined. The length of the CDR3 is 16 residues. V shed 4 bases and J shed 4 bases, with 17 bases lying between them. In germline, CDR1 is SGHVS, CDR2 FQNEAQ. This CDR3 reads CASSSLTGSTGNTIYF. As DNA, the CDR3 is TGTGCCAGCAGCTCCCTTACGGGGTCCACCGGAAACACCATATATTTT.

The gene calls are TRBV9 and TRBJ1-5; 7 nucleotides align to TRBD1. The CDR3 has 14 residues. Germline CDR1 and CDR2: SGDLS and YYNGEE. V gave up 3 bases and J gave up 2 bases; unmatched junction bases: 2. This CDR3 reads CASSGGGGNQPQHF. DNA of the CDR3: TGTGCCAGCAGCGGAGGGGGCGGCAATCAGCCCCAGCATTTT.

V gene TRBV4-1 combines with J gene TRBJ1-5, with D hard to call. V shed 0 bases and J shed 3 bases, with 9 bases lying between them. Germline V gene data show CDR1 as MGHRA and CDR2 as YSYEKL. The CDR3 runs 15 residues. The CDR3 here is CASSQEVSSNQPQHF. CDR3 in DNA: TGCGCCAGCAGCCAAGAGGTGAGCTCCAATCAGCCCCAGCATTTT.

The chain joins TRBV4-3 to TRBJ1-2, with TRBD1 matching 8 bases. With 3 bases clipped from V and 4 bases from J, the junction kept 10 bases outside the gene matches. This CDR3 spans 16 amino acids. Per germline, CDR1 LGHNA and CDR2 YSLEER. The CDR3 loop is CASSQEDRAFPYGYTF. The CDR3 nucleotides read TGCGCCAGCAGCCAGGAGGACAGGGCTTTTCCCTATGGCTACACCTTC.

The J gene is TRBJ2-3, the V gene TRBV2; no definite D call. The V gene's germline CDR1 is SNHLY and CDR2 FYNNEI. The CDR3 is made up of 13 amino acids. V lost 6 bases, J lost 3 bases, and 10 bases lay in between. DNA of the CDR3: TGTGCCAGCAGGGCCAAGCAGACAGATACGCAGTATTTT. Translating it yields CASRAKQTDTQYF.

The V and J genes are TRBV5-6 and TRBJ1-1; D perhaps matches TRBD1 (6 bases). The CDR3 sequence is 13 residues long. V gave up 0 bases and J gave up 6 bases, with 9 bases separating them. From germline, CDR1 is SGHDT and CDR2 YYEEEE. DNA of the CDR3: TGTGCCAGCAGCTTGGCGCGGGGGCCTGAAGCTTTCTTT. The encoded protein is CASSLARGPEAFF.

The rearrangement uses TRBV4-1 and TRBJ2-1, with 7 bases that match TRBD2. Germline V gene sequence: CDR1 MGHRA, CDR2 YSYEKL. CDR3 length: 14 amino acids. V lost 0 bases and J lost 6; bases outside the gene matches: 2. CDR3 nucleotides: TGCGCCAGCAGCCAAGATACGGGAGGCAATGAGCAGTTCTTC. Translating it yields CASSQDTGGNEQFF.

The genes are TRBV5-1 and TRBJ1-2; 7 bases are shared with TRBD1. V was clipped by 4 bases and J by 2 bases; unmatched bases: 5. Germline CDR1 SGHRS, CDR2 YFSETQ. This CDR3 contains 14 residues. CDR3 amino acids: CASSPETGNYGYTF. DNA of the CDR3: TGCGCCAGCAGCCCCGAGACAGGGAACTATGGCTACACCTTC.

CDR3 sequence: CASSLVTGLETQYF. The CDR3 DNA sequence: TGTGCCAGCAGTTTGGTAACAGGGTTAGAGACCCAGTACTTC. V is TRBV27 and J is TRBJ2-5, with D maybe TRBD1 (6 bases). The CDR3 is 14 residues long. Trimming shortened V by 3 bases and J by 4 bases, and 12 bases separated the two germline ends. Germline lookup yields CDR1 MNHEY and CDR2 SMNVEV (reference sequence).

The CDR3 spells CASSPGDSTDTQYF. CDR3 bases: TGTGCCAGCAGTCCCGGGGACAGCACAGATACGCAGTATTTT. The chain combines TRBV27 with TRBJ2-3; perhaps D is TRBD1 or TRBD2 (5 bases each). In germline, CDR1 is MNHEY, CDR2 SMNVEV (reference sequence). There are 14 residues in the CDR3. The germline V and J ends were trimmed by 5 bases and 0 bases, with 9 bases remaining between them.

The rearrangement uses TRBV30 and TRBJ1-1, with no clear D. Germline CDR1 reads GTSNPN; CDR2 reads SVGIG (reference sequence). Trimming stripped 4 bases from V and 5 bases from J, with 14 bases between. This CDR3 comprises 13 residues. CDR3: CAWIPDRATEAFF. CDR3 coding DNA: TGTGCCTGGATCCCCGACCGGGCTACTGAAGCTTTCTTT.